This TCR beta chain was sequenced in a study of CD4 T cells in relation to SARS-CoV-2 and coronaviruses. CDR1 LNHDA and CDR2 SQIVND come from the germline V gene (reference sequence). The CDR3 sequence is 14 residues long. V lost 4 bases and J lost 1; bases outside the gene matches: 4. Findings and limits, study-wide: Monoreactive clones expanded significantly more to SARS-CoV-2 than crossreactive clones did.

About this clone: What it binds is unknown.

The assay was immunoSEQ multiplex PCR, and TCRdb's table has in-frame clones only and misses some. The sample records under 25,000 clones, 75% to 85% being singletons. The unexposed donors gave CD4+ T cells in about 2011-2018, prior to COVID-19. Isolation of CD4+ T cells took place after approximately 10 days in culture. Two million PBMCs per well were cultured with 8.5 to 10 IU/ml IL-2. Material: CD4+ T cells from PBMCs, cultured in vitro. The chain is built from TRBV19 and TRBJ2-7; 7 nucleotides match TRBD2. The clonotype comes from a human donor in good health. This CDR3 is CASSTSGISYEQYF. As DNA, the CDR3 is TGTGCCAGTAGTACTAGCGGTATTTCCTACGAGCAGTACTTC.